These T cell receptor beta chains were read from a single sample in a study of blood T cell repertoires in COVID-19. Produced via immunoSEQ multiplex PCR; TCRdb's table is partial and in-frame only. The sample holds approximately 210,000 clones, 80% to 90% seen once. The specimen sequenced was peripheral blood. The receptors stem from a man in his forties with acute or convalescent COVID-19. CDR3s include the opening cysteine and the closing phenylalanine or tryptophan. The D gene is left open where the match is weak. Only some rows state a clone size, as once, few, many or a class for expanded clones.

V gene: TRBV7-9; J gene: TRBJ2-7; clone size: NA; D gene: NA; CDR3 DNA: TGTGCCAGCAGCAACAGCTACGAGCAGTACTTC; CDR3 protein: CASSNSYEQYF
V gene: TRBV19; J gene: TRBJ2-1; clone size: NA; D gene: TRBD2; CDR3 DNA: TGTGCCAGTAGTATAGTCCTAGCGGGGGGCTCCTACAATGAGCAGTTCTTC; CDR3 protein: CASSIVLAGGSYNEQFF
V gene: TRBV4-1; J gene: TRBJ2-7; clone size: NA; D gene: NA; CDR3 DNA: TGCGCCAGCAGCCAAGATCAGCACAGGGACTACGAGCAGTACTTC; CDR3 protein: CASSQDQHRDYEQYF
V gene: TRBV7-2; J gene: TRBJ1-2; clone size: NA; D gene: TRBD1; CDR3 DNA: TGTGCCAGCAGCACCGGGACAGGACGAGGAGGTGGCTACACCTTC; CDR3 protein: CASSTGTGRGGGYTF
V gene: TRBV21-1; J gene: TRBJ1-2; clone size: NA; D gene: NA; CDR3 DNA: TGTGCCAGAGGCCCGGGGGGGCCCCGCTATGGCTACACCTTC; CDR3 protein: CARGPGGPRYGYTF
V gene: TRBV20-1; J gene: TRBJ1-5; clone size: NA; D gene: NA; CDR3 DNA: TGCAGTGCTAGTGCGGCAGGTCATAGCAATCAGCCCCAGCATTTT; CDR3 protein: CSASAAGHSNQPQHF
V gene: TRBV5-1; J gene: TRBJ2-7; clone size: NA; D gene: NA; CDR3 DNA: TGCGCCAGCAGCTTGGCCATATTAAGCGGGCCCATCTACGAGCAGTACTTC; CDR3 protein: CASSLAILSGPIYEQYF
V gene: TRBV7-9; J gene: TRBJ2-3; clone size: NA; D gene: NA; CDR3 DNA: TGTGCCAGCACTAGCGAGGGAACAGATACGCAGTATTTT; CDR3 protein: CASTSEGTDTQYF
V gene: TRBV28; J gene: TRBJ1-5; clone size: NA; D gene: NA; CDR3 DNA: TGTGCCAGCAGTTTAAGCGCTCAGCCCCAGCATTTT; CDR3 protein: CASSLSAQPQHF
V gene: TRBV2; J gene: TRBJ1-4; clone size: NA; D gene: NA; CDR3 DNA: TGTGCCAGCAATCCTGGGCTTTCGGAAAAACTGTTTTTT; CDR3 protein: CASNPGLSEKLFF
V gene: TRBV5-8; J gene: TRBJ2-5; clone size: NA; D gene: TRBD2; CDR3 DNA: TGTGCCAGCAGCCGAGCGGGGGAAGAGACCCAGTACTTC; CDR3 protein: CASSRAGEETQYF
V gene: TRBV5-6; J gene: TRBJ2-7; clone size: NA; D gene: NA; CDR3 DNA: TGTGCCAGCAGCTTGGCCCCGGCAGGGTCCTACGAGCAGTACTTC; CDR3 protein: CASSLAPAGSYEQYF
V gene: TRBV12-3/TRBV12-4; J gene: TRBJ2-5; clone size: NA; D gene: TRBD2; CDR3 DNA: TGTGCCAGCAGTTTCGCGGGAGGGGAGACCCAGTACTTC; CDR3 protein: CASSFAGGETQYF
V gene: TRBV5-4; J gene: TRBJ1-2; clone size: NA; D gene: NA; CDR3 DNA: TGTGCCAGCAGCCCAAGCGGGGGGTCACGGGACTATGGCTACACCTTC; CDR3 protein: CASSPSGGSRDYGYTF
V gene: TRBV5-1; J gene: TRBJ2-7; clone size: NA; D gene: NA; CDR3 DNA: TGCGCCAGCAGCTCGGAACCCCAGGGGTCCTACGAGCAGTACTTC; CDR3 protein: CASSSEPQGSYEQYF
V gene: TRBV24-1; J gene: TRBJ2-1; clone size: NA; D gene: TRBD2; CDR3 DNA: TGTGCCACCAGTGATTCGAGCGGGATATACAATGAGCAGTTCTTC; CDR3 protein: CATSDSSGIYNEQFF
V gene: TRBV10-3; J gene: TRBJ1-3; clone size: once; D gene: TRBD1; CDR3 DNA: TGTGCCATCAGTGATGACAGGGTCTCGGGAAACACCATATATTTT; CDR3 protein: CAISDDRVSGNTIYF
V gene: TRBV7-6; J gene: TRBJ2-2; clone size: NA; D gene: TRBD2; CDR3 DNA: TGTGCCAGCAGCTTAAGACTAGCGGGGGGCCCCAACACCGGGGAGCTGTTTTTT; CDR3 protein: CASSLRLAGGPNTGELFF
V gene: TRBV9; J gene: TRBJ1-1; clone size: once; D gene: TRBD1; CDR3 DNA: TGTGCCAGCAGCAGGGCCGGGACAGGGGGCACTGAAGCTTTCTTT; CDR3 protein: CASSRAGTGGTEAFF
V gene: TRBV27; J gene: TRBJ2-7; clone size: NA; D gene: TRBD1; CDR3 DNA: TGTGCCAGCAGTTTAGATCAGGGGGCCCCGGGCGACGAGCAGTACTTC; CDR3 protein: CASSLDQGAPGDEQYF
V gene: TRBV9; J gene: TRBJ2-7; clone size: NA; D gene: TRBD2; CDR3 DNA: TGTGCCAGCGGGGGGACTAGCGGAAACGAGCAGTACTTC; CDR3 protein: CASGGTSGNEQYF
V gene: TRBV5-1; J gene: TRBJ1-6; clone size: NA; D gene: NA; CDR3 DNA: TGCGCCAGCAGCTTGGCCGGCGGCAGGGCAAATTCACCCCTCCACTTT; CDR3 protein: CASSLAGGRANSPLHF
V gene: TRBV18; J gene: TRBJ2-7; clone size: NA; D gene: NA; CDR3 DNA: TGTGCCAGCTCACCAGGGATCGGGGTAACCTACGAGCAGTACTTC; CDR3 protein: CASSPGIGVTYEQYF